The source of this TCR beta chain is a study of shared clonotypes between healthy human individuals. Study-wide context: Plates per donor: three CD4 naive, three CD4 memory, two CD8 naive, one CD8 memory.

Profiling relied on immunoSEQ multiplex PCR, and the TCRdb table lists in-frame clones only, not all of them. The sample shows millions of clones, more than 80% of them seen only once. This CDR3 has 16 amino acids. The ends lost 5 bases at V and 7 bases at J; junction bases unmatched: 15. The germline V gene encodes CDR1 SGHRS and CDR2 YFSETQ. Among the donors, all were Caucasian adults who lived in Nashville, Tennessee. V usage is TRBV5-1 and J usage is TRBJ2-1, with 7 bases fitting TRBD2. Sequencing was carried out using naive CD4+ T cells from PBMCs. Subset: CD45RA+ positively selected. The source is a man aged 18 to 29 in good health. Some clones in this sample may be carry-over from other donors' samples. CDR3 nucleotides: TGCGCCAGCAGTGTCTTGGGAGGGAAGGCGAGGAATGAGCAGTTCTTC. This sequence encodes CASSVLGGKARNEQFF.